The present TCR beta chain was sequenced within a study of blood T cell repertoires in COVID-19 (dated by TCRdb to 2019 to 2021). About the full investigation: Samples from collaborators originated in the United States, Italy and Spain and spanned both the acute and convalescent phases of COVID-19. Subjects who had been exposed to COVID-19, were actively infected with it, or had recovered from it provided the deeply sampled blood TCRbeta repertoires that made up the dataset. Where available, HLA class I and class II types were obtained from metadata supplied by the sample provider rather than from assay-based typing. Nearly every sample came with metadata listing a de-identified subject ID, COVID-19 status, age in years and sex. A freely available public database, intended as a resource for researchers studying the immune response to SARS-CoV-2, is where the repertoires were released. The samples were drawn from the first 160 participants of the ongoing ImmuneRACE study and from 1,254 subjects provided by 6 global collaborators. The material from the prospective study consisted of cDNA or gDNA derived from T cells, B-cell-depleted T cells, or PBMCs.

Taken from the germline V gene, the CDR1 and CDR2 loops are MNHEY and SVGAGI. Clipping removes 6 bases from V and 1 base from J, with 4 as the unmatched junction base count. The CDR3 has 15 amino acids, counting the end cysteine and phenylalanine. Only the CDR3 DNA stays, 45 bases, in frame from base 1. Each collaborating institution followed its own protocols to collect whole blood in K2EDTA tubes. For TCRbeta analysis, collaborators shipped samples as frozen whole blood, isolated PBMCs, or DNA extracted from either of those sample types. TCRbeta CDR3 regions were amplified from genomic DNA by means of the immunoSEQ Assay, a bias-controlled multiplex PCR. The original pipeline was this. The number of nucleated cells in each sample was estimated from the amplification of reference gene primers within the assay. To quantify the absolute abundance of each unique TCRbeta CDR3 rearrangement, sequence reads were collapsed and filtered. Productive Simpson clonality was computed per sample as the square root of Simpson's diversity index over productive rearrangements. Here the immuneACCESS table is served through TCRdb, limited to in-frame sequences with V and J called. Missing clones are a known gap in these copies; in checked studies unresolved V genes cover under half, and the rest lacks a known reason. V, J and clone size were drawn from that table, and D and trimming were deduced from the DNA. In this sample the table shows hundreds of thousands of clones, roughly 89% of which occur a single time. Of the sample, 4.3% falls within the top ten clones.

With respect to this clone: The antigen it recognizes is unknown. No base quality information exists; no much larger clone differs at one position.

The research as a whole found: Clinical and demographic metadata were provided uncurated, with the amount varying by source and participant.

The sequencing sample was made of peripheral blood. This clonotype originated in a woman aged 30 to 39 with acute or convalescent COVID-19. This sequence uses TRBV6-5 and TRBJ2-7; 12 bases in the junction line up with TRBD2. The sequence in DNA is TGTGCCAGCAGAGCCCTAGCGGGGGGGTCCTACGAGCAGTACTTC. This encodes CASRALAGGSYEQYF.